This TCR beta chain was profiled in a study of beta chain features in type 1 diabetes (dated by TCRdb to the late 2010s). The study in broad terms: Mean age, gender distribution, total cell number and subset yield were not different between patients and healthy donors. A total of roughly 98,000,000 sorted cells were examined across all samples, and RNA yield correlated strongly with the number of cells per subset. In the study, TCRB repertoires of sorted circulating CD4+ T cell subsets from recently diagnosed type 1 diabetes patients were compared with those of matched healthy donors. Naive and central memory subsets were obtained from all 30 or so donors, but regulatory and stem cell-like memory subsets were isolated from only 8 patients and roughly 8 healthy donors. The paper's findings and limits, for the study overall: PCR might favor shorter templates, but patient and control samples were amplified and corrected together, so any skew would affect both groups equally. Type 1 diabetes patients showed a moderate but significant shortening of TCRB CDR3 length in all four CD4+ subsets. Patients with type 1 diabetes made fewer insertions and deleted more nucleotides at VDJ recombination sites, implying thymic rearrangement abnormalities. HLA sub-analyses involved small numbers of individuals, so any influence of HLA type on TCRB rearrangement remained unresolved. Naive, central memory and regulatory TCRB repertoires appeared more similar among patients than among healthy donors. Sequencing cDNA rather than genomic DNA could over-represent highly expressing activated cells, although activation and CD3 levels did not differ between groups.

Each donor gave one peripheral blood draw, averaging approximately 0.12 L, which was collected into heparinised tubes. A BD FACSAria II and a panel including CD45RO, CCR7, CD25, CD127, CD95 and CD27 were used to sort naive, central memory, regulatory and stem cell-like memory CD4+ T cells. A purity above 98% was achieved for all sorted populations. PBMCs were isolated immediately by Lymphoprep density gradient centrifugation and stained directly without culture. To minimize batch effects, samples were stained and sorted in pairs, one healthy donor with one patient per experiment. The entire isolated RNA was reverse transcribed using the High Capacity cDNA Reverse Transcription Kit, and thus expressed TCRB transcripts were sequenced. Deep immunoSEQ sequencing was applied to naive, central memory and regulatory T cell samples, giving an average of roughly 3.6 million total reads per sample. Sorted cells were lysed in RLT buffer, and RNA was extracted using DNase-treated RNeasy Micro or Mini kits according to cell number. To prevent cross-contamination, every cell subset was processed on its own, while patient and healthy donor samples were processed together. Using the immunoSEQ multiplex PCR, TCRB sequences were amplified from cDNA into 87-bp fragments spanning the CDR3 region. Amplicons were sequenced on the Illumina HiSeq platform. As for how the authors treated the data: PCR bias was computationally corrected using synthetic template baselines, reads within Hamming distance 2 were collapsed, and singletons that could not be merged were discarded. Reads were aligned against IMGT to assign V, D and J genes, CDR3 length and insertions or deletions at six rearrangement sites. Within each subset, clonotype counts were normalized to sorted cell number, after which true diversity and Gini coefficients were computed with the tcR R package. The overlap coefficient, calculated on TCRB nucleotide sequences, was used to quantify repertoire sharing. As a proxy for the pre-selection repertoire, out-of-frame TCRB sequences from naive cells were analyzed. TCRdb limited this immuneACCESS table to in-frame rearrangements with V and J called. A share of clones is missing; checked studies link under half to unresolved V genes, and the rest is unexplained. V and J calls and clone size are those listed in that table; D and trimming were worked out from the DNA. This sample is represented by hundreds of thousands of clones; roughly 13% of them were singletons. Approximately 0.022% of the sample lies in the top ten.

The sample holds a few counts of this clone. The antigen it recognizes is unknown. Base qualities were left out, and no much larger clone turns up one base away. Sequenced: naive CD4+ T cells from blood. The sample's cell subset or site label, in plain terms: true naive CD4+ T cells. The source of this sequence is a man in his late teens or twenties with type 1 diabetes.

The CDR3 is CASSLAVLAGAYEQYF. The bases are TGCGCCAGCAGCTTGGCTGTACTAGCGGGTGCCTACGAGCAGTACTTC. Here the chain combines TRBV5-1 and TRBJ2-7; 9 central bases correspond to TRBD2. Trimming takes 0 bases off V and 2 bases off J; junction bases not matched to a gene: 6. From the germline V gene, CDR1 is SGHRS and CDR2 is YFSETQ. The CDR3 goes from the cysteine to the phenylalanine over 16 residues. CDR3 DNA only is kept here, 48 bases in frame from base 1.